This T cell receptor (beta chain) was recovered during a study of cytomegalovirus exposure and HLA in healthy donors. Across the study: Assignment to the Caucasian-associated ancestry cluster applied to approximately 79% of the 350 to 500 genotyped donors. Study-wide results and limits: Within a later analysis, the majority of CMV-associated TCR beta chains appeared HLA-restricted. The authors judged a highly shared variant cluster likely a sequencing artifact.

Primers: 60 Vbeta forward and 13 Jbeta reverse. Authors' methods: There were around 80 million unique TCR beta chains by a later count, and some 11 million of them were shared. Libraries were prepared by immunoSEQ multiplex PCR; TCRdb keeps only in-frame clonotypes and omits some of them. The V and J calls and clone size are taken from that table; D and trimming were inferred from the DNA. This table holds about 190,000 clones, around 81% found once. Germline CDR1 is SNHLY and CDR2 is FYNNEI. Trimming removed 3 bases from V and 1 base from J, with 6 bases in between. The CDR3 extends over 13 amino acids. Concerning this clone: Its specificity is unknown.

This clonotype was obtained from a man aged 18 to 29 in good health and CMV-seronegative. V gene TRBV2 combines with J gene TRBJ1-1; D ambiguous. The sequencing input was PBMCs. The CDR3 protein is CASSEEGNTEAFF. The CDR3 nucleotides are TGTGCCAGCAGTGAGGAGGGGAACACTGAAGCTTTCTTT.